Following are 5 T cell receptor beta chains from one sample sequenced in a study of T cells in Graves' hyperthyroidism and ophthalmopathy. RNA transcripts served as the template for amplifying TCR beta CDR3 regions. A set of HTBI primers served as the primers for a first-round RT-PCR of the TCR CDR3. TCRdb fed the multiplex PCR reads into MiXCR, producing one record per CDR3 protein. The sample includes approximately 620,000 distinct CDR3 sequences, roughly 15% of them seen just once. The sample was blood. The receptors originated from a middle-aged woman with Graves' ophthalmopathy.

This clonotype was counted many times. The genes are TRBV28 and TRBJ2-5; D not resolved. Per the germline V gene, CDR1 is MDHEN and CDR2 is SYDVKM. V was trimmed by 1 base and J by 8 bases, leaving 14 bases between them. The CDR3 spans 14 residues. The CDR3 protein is CASSLSPAVGTQYF. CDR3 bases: TGTGCCAGCAGTTTATCTCCGGCGGTCGGTACCCAGTACTTC.

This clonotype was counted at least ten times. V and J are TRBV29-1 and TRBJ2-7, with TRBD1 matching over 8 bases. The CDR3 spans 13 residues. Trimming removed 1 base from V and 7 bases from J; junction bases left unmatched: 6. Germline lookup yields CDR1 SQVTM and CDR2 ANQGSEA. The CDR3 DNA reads TGCAGCGTTGAAGTTACAGGGGGAGGTGAGCAGTACTTC. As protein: CSVEVTGGGEQYF.

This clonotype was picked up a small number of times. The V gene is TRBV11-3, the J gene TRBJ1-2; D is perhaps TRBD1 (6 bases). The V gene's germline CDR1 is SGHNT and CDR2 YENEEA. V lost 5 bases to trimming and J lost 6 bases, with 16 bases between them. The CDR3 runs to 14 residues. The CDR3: CASSALRRGDGYTF. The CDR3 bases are TGTGCCAGCAGCGCCCTCCGCAGGGGAGATGGCTACACCTTC.

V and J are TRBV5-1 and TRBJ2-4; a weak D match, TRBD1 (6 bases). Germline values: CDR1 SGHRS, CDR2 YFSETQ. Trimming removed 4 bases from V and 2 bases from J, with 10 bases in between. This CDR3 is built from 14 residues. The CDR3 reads CASSQDSSKNIQYF. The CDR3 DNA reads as TGCGCCAGCAGCCAGGACAGTTCCAAAAACATTCAGTACTTC.

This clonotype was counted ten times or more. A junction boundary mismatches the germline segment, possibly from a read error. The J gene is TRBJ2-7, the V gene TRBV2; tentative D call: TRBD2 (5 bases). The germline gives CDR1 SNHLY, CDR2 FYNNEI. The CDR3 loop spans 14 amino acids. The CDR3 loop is CASNEIRGSYEQYF. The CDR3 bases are TGTGCCAGCAATGAAATCCGGGGCTCCTACGAGCAGTACTTC.